In its sample, the clone carrying this T cell receptor beta chain was seen a few times. Its antigen is not identified. The CDR3 totals 12 residues. Trimming shortened V by 4 bases and J by 8 bases, and 10 bases separated the two germline ends. Per the germline V gene, CDR1 is SGHKS and CDR2 is YYEKEE (reference sequence). The source of the sample is a study of T cell repertoires in cytomegalovirus infection. Study-level information: CMV epitopes in the study were HLA-C-restricted (recently identified) and HLA-B-restricted (well studied). Matching HLA type and CMV infection were both indicated by public TCR beta signatures. General study findings and limits: Dominant in the ex vivo response were TCR beta clonotypes restricted by HLA-C and specific for CMV.

Via MiXCR, TCRdb re-called the reads, giving one row per CDR3 protein. Altogether fewer than 1,000,000 distinct CDR3 sequences are present, roughly 30% being singletons, with the ten largest covering over 10%. This TCR was recovered from a human donor in good health (CMV status not recorded). Some clones in this sample may be carry-over from other donors' samples. The source material was cultured CD8+ T cells from PBMCs, sampled from culture after CMV antigen stimulation. This sequence joins TRBV5-5 and TRBJ2-1, with D perhaps being TRBD1 or TRBD2 (5 bases each). The CDR3 DNA sequence: TGTGCCAGCAGCCACATGGGGGATGAGCAGTTCTTC. This encodes CASSHMGDEQFF.